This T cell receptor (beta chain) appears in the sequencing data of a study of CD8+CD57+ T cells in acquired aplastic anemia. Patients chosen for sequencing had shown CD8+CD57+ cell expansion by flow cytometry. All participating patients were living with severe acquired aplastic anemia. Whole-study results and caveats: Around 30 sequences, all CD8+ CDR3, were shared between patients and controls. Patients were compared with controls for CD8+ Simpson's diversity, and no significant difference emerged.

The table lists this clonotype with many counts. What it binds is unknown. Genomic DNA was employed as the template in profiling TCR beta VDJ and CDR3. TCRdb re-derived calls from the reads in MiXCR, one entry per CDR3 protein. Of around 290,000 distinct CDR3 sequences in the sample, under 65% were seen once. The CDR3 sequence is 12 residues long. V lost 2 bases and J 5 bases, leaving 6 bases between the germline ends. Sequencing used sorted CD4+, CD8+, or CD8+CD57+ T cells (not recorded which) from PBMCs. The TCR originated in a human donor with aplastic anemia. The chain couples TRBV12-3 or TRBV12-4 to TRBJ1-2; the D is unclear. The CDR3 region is CASSLPRYGYTF. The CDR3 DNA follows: TGTGCCAGCAGTTTACCCCGGTATGGCTACACCTTC.